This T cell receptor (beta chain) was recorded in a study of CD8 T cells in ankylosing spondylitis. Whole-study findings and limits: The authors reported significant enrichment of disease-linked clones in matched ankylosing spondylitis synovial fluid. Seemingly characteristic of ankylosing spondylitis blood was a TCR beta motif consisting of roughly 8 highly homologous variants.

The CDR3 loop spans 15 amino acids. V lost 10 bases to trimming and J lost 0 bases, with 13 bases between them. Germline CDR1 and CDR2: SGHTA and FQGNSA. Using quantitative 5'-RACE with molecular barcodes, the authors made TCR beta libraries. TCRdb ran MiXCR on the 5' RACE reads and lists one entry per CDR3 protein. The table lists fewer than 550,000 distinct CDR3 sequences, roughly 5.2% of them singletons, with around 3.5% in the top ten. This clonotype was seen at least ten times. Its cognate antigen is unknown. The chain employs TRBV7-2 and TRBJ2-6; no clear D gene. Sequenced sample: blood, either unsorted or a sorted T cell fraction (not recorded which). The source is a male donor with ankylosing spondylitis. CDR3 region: CAIRRSSSGANVLTF. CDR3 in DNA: TGTGCCATTCGGCGGAGTTCCTCTGGGGCCAACGTCCTGACTTTC.